What follows is one T cell receptor beta chain and its context. Its antigen is as yet unknown. Regions amplified from RNA transcripts were the TCR beta CDR3 regions. The HTBI primer set drove a first-round RT-PCR of the TCR CDR3. TCRdb reprocessed the multiplex PCR reads via MiXCR and lists one record per CDR3 protein. The profile shows hundreds of thousands of distinct CDR3 sequences, 45% of them singletons. These data originate in a study of T cells in Graves' hyperthyroidism and ophthalmopathy. Notes on the study in general: Researchers report that a 13 V-J model separated ophthalmopathy from stable hyperthyroidism. Most clonotypes expanded in the thyroid (above 0.001) were also present in blood.

V gave up 2 bases and J gave up 5 bases, with 12 bases separating them. CDR1 is SGHAT and CDR2 is FQNNGV in the germline V gene. The CDR3 runs to 15 residues. The sample comprised peripheral blood or thyroid tissue (not recorded which). This TCR came from an adult man with Graves' disease, either hyperthyroidism or ophthalmopathy (not recorded which). This chain uses TRBV11-2 with TRBJ1-4, with D possibly TRBD1 on 5 matching bases. CDR3 nucleotides: TGTGCCAGCAGCTTAAGCGACAGCAGAAATGAAAAACTGTTTTTT. Translation gives CASSLSDSRNEKLFF.